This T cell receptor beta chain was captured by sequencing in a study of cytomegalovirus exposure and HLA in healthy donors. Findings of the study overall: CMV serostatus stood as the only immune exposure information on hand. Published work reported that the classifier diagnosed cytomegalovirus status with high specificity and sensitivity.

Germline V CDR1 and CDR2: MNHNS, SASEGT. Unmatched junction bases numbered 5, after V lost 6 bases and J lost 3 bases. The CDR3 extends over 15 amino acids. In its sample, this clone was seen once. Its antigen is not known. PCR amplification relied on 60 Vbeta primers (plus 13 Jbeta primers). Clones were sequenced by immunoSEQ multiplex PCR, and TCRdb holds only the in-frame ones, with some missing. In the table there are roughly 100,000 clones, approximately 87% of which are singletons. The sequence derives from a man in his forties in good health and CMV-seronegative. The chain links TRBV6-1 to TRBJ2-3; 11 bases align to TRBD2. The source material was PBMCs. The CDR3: CASRGIAGGTDTQYF. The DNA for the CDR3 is TGTGCCAGCAGGGGCATAGCGGGGGGGACAGATACGCAGTATTTT.